This is a list of T cell receptor beta chains from one sample in a study of T cells after yellow fever vaccination. TCRdb reanalysed the 5' RACE reads using MiXCR and keeps one entry per CDR3 protein. The repertoire holds 200,000 to 250,000 distinct CDR3 sequences, with around 3.1% as singletons. Sample: CD4+ T cells sorted from PBMCs, taken 10 days after the yellow fever booster vaccination. The source of these receptors is a man aged 18-30 years who received the YFV17D yellow fever vaccine. Each CDR3 is given with its conserved first and last residue. Fields, in order: D gene, clone size, V gene, J gene, CDR3 DNA, CDR3 protein. The D gene is left open where the match is weak. Clone sizes are given selectively: once, few, many, or a class where the clone is expanded.

D: TRBD2; size: few; V: TRBV25-1; J: TRBJ2-1; DNA: TGTGCCAGCAGTGAAGCCGGGGGGGGCCGGGGCAATGAGCAGTTCTTC; CDR3: CASSEAGGGRGNEQFF
D: -; size: many; V: TRBV18; J: TRBJ1-5; DNA: TGTGCCAGCTCACCACGGTCTAGCAATCAGCCCCAGCATTTT; CDR3: CASSPRSSNQPQHF
D: TRBD1; size: few; V: TRBV11-2; J: TRBJ2-2; DNA: TGTGCCAGCAGCGGGACAGGGGGACACACCGGGGAGCTGTTTTTT; CDR3: CASSGTGGHTGELFF
D: -; size: few; V: TRBV5-4; J: TRBJ2-6; DNA: TGTGCCAGCAGCATACTTAAGGACTCTGGGGCCAACGTCCTGACTTTC; CDR3: CASSILKDSGANVLTF
D: TRBD2; size: many; V: TRBV20-1; J: TRBJ2-1; DNA: TGCAGTGTTTTAGAGCGGGGCTCCTACAATGAGCAGTTCTTC; CDR3: CSVLERGSYNEQFF
D: -; size: -; V: TRBV27; J: TRBJ2-3; DNA: TGTGCCAGCAGTTTAAAAGAGACGTCAGATACGCAGTATTTT; CDR3: CASSLKETSDTQYF
D: -; size: -; V: TRBV10-2; J: TRBJ1-6; DNA: TGCGCCAGCAGTGAGTCGTTGGCAGGGGCCACTATTAGATCACCCCTCCACTTT; CDR3: CASSESLAGATIRSPLHF
D: -; size: -; V: TRBV5-1; J: TRBJ2-7; DNA: TGCGCCAGCAGCTTCAGGGGTAGCATGGACGAGCAGTACTTC; CDR3: CASSFRGSMDEQYF
D: TRBD2; size: many; V: TRBV5-1; J: TRBJ2-7; DNA: TGCGCCAGCAGCTTTGGGACTAGCGCGTCCTACGAGCAGTACTTC; CDR3: CASSFGTSASYEQYF
D: -; size: few; V: TRBV7-2; J: TRBJ1-6; DNA: TGTGCCAGCAGCTTAGTTTTTCGGGATTCACCCCTCCACTTT; CDR3: CASSLVFRDSPLHF
D: -; size: many; V: TRBV10-1; J: TRBJ2-1; DNA: TGCGCCAGCAGCCTATATCGGGCCTACAATGAGCAGTTCTTC; CDR3: CASSLYRAYNEQFF
D: -; size: many; V: TRBV2; J: TRBJ2-1; DNA: TGTGCCAGCAGTGAACAGGCCAACAATGAGCAGTTCTTC; CDR3: CASSEQANNEQFF
D: TRBD1; size: -; V: TRBV4-2; J: TRBJ1-2; DNA: TGTGCCAGCAGCCAAGATCCAGGGGGGGACTATGGCTACACCTTC; CDR3: CASSQDPGGDYGYTF
D: -; size: many; V: TRBV7-9; J: TRBJ2-3; DNA: TGTGCCAGCAGCTTCACTTTAGCGGATACGCAGTATTTT; CDR3: CASSFTLADTQYF
D: TRBD1; size: -; V: TRBV6-6; J: TRBJ1-1; DNA: TGTGCCAGCAGTCTGGACAGGGTGAGCACTGAAGCTTTCTTT; CDR3: CASSLDRVSTEAFF
D: -; size: few; V: TRBV25-1; J: TRBJ2-3; DNA: TGTGCCAGCGCCCTGACCTCCAGTGGCACAGATACGCAGTATTTT; CDR3: CASALTSSGTDTQYF
D: TRBD1; size: many; V: TRBV7-9; J: TRBJ1-5; DNA: TGTGCCAGCAGCTCTCCCAGGGGGGGTCGCGGCAATCAGCCCCAGCATTTT; CDR3: CASSSPRGGRGNQPQHF
D: -; size: -; V: TRBV14; J: TRBJ1-3; DNA: TGTGCCAGAAGGCCGACAGCAGGAAACACCATATATTTT; CDR3: CARRPTAGNTIYF
D: TRBD2; size: few; V: TRBV20-1; J: TRBJ2-1; DNA: TGCAGTGCTAGAGAGGTGGCTAGCGGGGGGCTTTCCTACAATGAGCAGTTCTTC; CDR3: CSAREVASGGLSYNEQFF
D: TRBD1; size: few; V: TRBV14; J: TRBJ1-5; DNA: TGTGCCAGCAGCCCTGCAGGGGGTGTTCAGCCCCAGCATTTT; CDR3: CASSPAGGVQPQHF
D: -; size: -; V: TRBV7-2; J: TRBJ1-3; DNA: TGTGCCAGCAGCCCGGGGACCGACTCTGGAAACACCATATATTTT; CDR3: CASSPGTDSGNTIYF
D: -; size: many; V: TRBV7-9; J: TRBJ2-3; DNA: TGTGCCAGCAGCCCATCAGGGGAATCGGCAGATACGCAGTATTTT; CDR3: CASSPSGESADTQYF
D: -; size: many; V: TRBV30; J: TRBJ1-5; DNA: TGTGCCTGGAGTGTACAGGGCAATCAGCCCCAGCATTTT; CDR3: CAWSVQGNQPQHF
D: TRBD1; size: few; V: TRBV2; J: TRBJ2-6; DNA: TGTGCCAGCAGTGAGCGGACAGGGAGTGGAGGGGCCAACGTCCTGACTTTC; CDR3: CASSERTGSGGANVLTF
D: -; size: few; V: TRBV6-2/TRBV6-3; J: TRBJ2-1; DNA: TGTGCCAGCAGTTACGACGGGCAGAGCTCCTACAATGAGCAGTTCTTC; CDR3: CASSYDGQSSYNEQFF
D: -; size: many; V: TRBV29-1; J: TRBJ2-3; DNA: TGCAGCCTTAGGGGGGTGAGGGATACGCAGTATTTT; CDR3: CSLRGVRDTQYF
D: TRBD1; size: -; V: TRBV5-4; J: TRBJ2-7; DNA: TGTGCCAGCAGCCTTTATGGACAGGGGAACGAGCAGTACTTC; CDR3: CASSLYGQGNEQYF